Listed below are T cell receptor beta chains from one sample, sequenced in a study of blood T cell repertoires in COVID-19. TCRdb's copy holds only in-frame clones and misses some; the assay was immunoSEQ multiplex PCR. The sample includes around 310,000 clones, approximately 92% of them seen just once. The sequenced sample consisted of peripheral blood. The receptors derive from a woman in her twenties or thirties with COVID-19, enrolled during active disease. The CDR3 runs from the conserved cysteine through the conserved F or W. Each record gives: D gene, V gene, CDR3 protein. D genes are given only for firm matches.

>TRBD1|TRBV7-2
CASSSGQGNEQFF
>NA|TRBV7-2
CASSFSPDGGQPQHF
>TRBD2|TRBV7-3
CASSLGLAGASERFF
>TRBD2|TRBV10-1
CASSESMTSGRAYNEQFF
>NA|TRBV11-2
CASSLVQGLSPLHF
>NA|TRBV5-4
CASSSSRGRTDEAFF
>TRBD1|TRBV5-8
CASSFDRGNEQYF
>TRBD1|TRBV9
CASSPKPGTEYNSPLHF
>NA|TRBV2
CASSENSDSQETQYF
>NA|TRBV28
CASSFPGSETQYF
>NA|TRBV6-6
CASSYTQGSGETQYF
>TRBD2|TRBV6-4
CASSGGTSGSDSSYNEQFF
>NA|TRBV30
CAWSRTGGNQYF
>TRBD1|TRBV19
CASRTTGTGIVIRENTIYF
>NA|TRBV6-2/TRBV6-3
CASSYLVDTQYF
>TRBD2|TRBV5-1
CASSPDSGRACF
>NA|TRBV12-3/TRBV12-4
CASSPDSYEQYF
>TRBD2|TRBV4-3
CASSPEREPYNEQFF
>NA|TRBV30
CAWSNHGGTEAFF